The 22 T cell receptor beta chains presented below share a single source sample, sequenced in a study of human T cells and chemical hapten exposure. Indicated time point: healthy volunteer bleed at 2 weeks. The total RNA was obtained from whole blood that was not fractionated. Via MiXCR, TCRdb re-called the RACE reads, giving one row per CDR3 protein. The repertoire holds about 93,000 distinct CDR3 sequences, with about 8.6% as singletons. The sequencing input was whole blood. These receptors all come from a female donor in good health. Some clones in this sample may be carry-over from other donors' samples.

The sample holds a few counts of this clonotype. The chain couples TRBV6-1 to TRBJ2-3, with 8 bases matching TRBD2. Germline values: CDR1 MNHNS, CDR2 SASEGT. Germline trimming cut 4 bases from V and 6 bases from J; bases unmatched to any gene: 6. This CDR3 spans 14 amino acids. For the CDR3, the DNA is TGTGCCAGCAGTGTTGCGGGAGGCCGGGATACGCAGTATTTT. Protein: CASSVAGGRDTQYF.

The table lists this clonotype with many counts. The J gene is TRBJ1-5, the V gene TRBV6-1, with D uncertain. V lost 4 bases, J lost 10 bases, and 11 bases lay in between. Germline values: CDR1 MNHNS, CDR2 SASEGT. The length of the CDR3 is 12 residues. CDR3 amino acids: CASSGQYKPQHF. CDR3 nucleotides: TGTGCCAGCAGTGGCCAATACAAACCCCAGCATTTT.

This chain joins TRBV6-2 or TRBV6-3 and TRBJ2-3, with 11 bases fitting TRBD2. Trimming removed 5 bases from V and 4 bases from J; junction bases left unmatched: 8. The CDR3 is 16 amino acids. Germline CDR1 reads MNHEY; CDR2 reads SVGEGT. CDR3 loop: CASSRRLAGIADTQYF. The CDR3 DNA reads TGTGCCAGCAGTCGCCGACTAGCGGGAATCGCAGATACGCAGTATTTT.

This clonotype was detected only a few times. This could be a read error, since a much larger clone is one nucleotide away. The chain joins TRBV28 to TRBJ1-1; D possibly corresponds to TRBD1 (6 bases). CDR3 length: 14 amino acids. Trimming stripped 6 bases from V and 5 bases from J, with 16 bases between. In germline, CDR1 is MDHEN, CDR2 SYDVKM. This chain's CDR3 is CASRPTGSRTEAFF. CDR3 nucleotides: TGTGCCAGCAGGCCAACAGGGAGTCGGACTGAAGCTTTCTTT.

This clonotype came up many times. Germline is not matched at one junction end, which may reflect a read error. CDR3 protein: CARPRWMATYAQYF. For the CDR3, the DNA is TGCGCCAGGCCCAGGTGGATGGCCACCTACGCGCAGTACTTC. The rearrangement uses TRBV10-1 and TRBJ2-7; the D is unclear. Germline CDR1 WNHNN, CDR2 SYGVQD (reference sequence). The CDR3 loop spans 14 amino acids.

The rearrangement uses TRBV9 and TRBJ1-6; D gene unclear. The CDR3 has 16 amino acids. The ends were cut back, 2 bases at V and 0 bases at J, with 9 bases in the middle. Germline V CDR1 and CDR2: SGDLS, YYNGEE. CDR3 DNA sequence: TGTGCCAGCAGCGTGGAGGAGCGCTCCTATAATTCACCCCTCCACTTT. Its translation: CASSVEERSYNSPLHF.

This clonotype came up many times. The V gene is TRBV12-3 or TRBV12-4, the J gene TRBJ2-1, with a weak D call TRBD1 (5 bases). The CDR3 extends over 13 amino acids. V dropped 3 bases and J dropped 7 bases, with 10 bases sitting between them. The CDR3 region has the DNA TGTGCCAGCAGTTTGGGGCAGCAGAATGAGCAGTTCTTC. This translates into CASSLGQQNEQFF.

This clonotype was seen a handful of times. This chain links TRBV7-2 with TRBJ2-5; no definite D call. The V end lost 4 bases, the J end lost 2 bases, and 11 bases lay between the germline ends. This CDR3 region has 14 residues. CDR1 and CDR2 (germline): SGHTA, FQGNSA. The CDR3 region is CASSSRRPQETQYF. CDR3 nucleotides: TGTGCCAGCAGCTCCCGGAGACCTCAAGAGACCCAGTACTTC.

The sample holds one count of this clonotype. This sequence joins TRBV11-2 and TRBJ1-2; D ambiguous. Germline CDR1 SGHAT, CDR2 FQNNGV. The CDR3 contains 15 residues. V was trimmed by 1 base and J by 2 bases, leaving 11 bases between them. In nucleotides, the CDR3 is TGTGCCAGCAGCTTAGGGTGGGTCATAAACTATGGCTACACCTTC. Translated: CASSLGWVINYGYTF. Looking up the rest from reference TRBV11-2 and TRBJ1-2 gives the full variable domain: EAGVAQSPRYKIIEKRQSVAFWCNPISGHATLYWYQQILGQGPKLLIQFQNNGVVDDSQLPKDRFSAERLKGVDSTLKIQPAKLEDSAVYLCASSLGWVINYGYTFGSGTRLTVV.

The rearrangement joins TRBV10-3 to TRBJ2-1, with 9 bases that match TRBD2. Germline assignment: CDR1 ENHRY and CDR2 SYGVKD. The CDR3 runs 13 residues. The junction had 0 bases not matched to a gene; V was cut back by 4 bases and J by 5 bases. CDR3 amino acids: CAISGLADNEQFF. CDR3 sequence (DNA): TGTGCCATCAGTGGACTAGCGGACAATGAGCAGTTCTTC.

The CDR3 region is CASIGTSGGKQFF. CDR3 DNA sequence: TGTGCCAGCATAGGGACTAGCGGGGGAAAGCAGTTCTTC. The chain has TRBV2 and TRBJ2-1; 14 nucleotides match TRBD2. The germline gives CDR1 SNHLY, CDR2 FYNNEI. The CDR3 runs 13 residues. V dropped 7 bases and J dropped 11; count of bases not matched to a gene: 4. Filled out from reference TRBV2 and TRBJ2-1, the complete variable domain reads EPEVTQTPSHQVTQMGQEVILRCVPISNHLYFYWYRQILGQKVEFLVSFYNNEISEKSEIFDDQFSVERPDGSNFTLKIRSTKLEDSAMYFCASIGTSGGKQFFGPGTRLTVL.

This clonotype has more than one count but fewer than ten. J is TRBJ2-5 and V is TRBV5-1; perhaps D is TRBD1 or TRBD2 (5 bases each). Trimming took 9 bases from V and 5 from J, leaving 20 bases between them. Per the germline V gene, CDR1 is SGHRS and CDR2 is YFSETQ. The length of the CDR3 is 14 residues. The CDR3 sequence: CATKDSLREETQYF. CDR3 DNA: TGCGCCACCAAGGATAGCCTCAGGGAGGAGACCCAGTACTTC.

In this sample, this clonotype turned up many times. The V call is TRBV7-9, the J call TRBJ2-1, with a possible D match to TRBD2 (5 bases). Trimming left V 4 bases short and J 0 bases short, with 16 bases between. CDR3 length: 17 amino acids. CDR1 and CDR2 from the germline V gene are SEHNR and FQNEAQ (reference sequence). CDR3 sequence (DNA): TGTGCCAGCAGCTCCTCAAATACTAGGTTCTCCTACAATGAGCAGTTCTTC. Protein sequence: CASSSSNTRFSYNEQFF.

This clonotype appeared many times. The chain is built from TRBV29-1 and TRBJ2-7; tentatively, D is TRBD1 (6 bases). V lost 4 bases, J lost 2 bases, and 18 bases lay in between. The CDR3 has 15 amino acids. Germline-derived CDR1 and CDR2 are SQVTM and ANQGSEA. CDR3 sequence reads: CSVGQLGTTAYEQYF. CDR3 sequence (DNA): TGCAGCGTTGGACAATTGGGGACAACCGCCTACGAGCAGTACTTC.

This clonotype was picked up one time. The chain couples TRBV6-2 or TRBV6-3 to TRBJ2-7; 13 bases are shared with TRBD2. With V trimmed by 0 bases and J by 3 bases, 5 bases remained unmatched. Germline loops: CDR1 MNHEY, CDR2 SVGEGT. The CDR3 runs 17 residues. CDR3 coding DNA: TGTGCCAGCAGTTACTCGATCCGGACTAGCGGGAGCTACGAGCAGTACTTC. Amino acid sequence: CASSYSIRTSGSYEQYF.

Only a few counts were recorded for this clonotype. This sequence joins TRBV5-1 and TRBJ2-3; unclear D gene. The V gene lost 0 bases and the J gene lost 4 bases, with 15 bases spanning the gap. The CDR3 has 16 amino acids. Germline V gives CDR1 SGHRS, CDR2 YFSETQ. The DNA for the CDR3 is TGCGCCAGCAGCTTGGAGGCTAGTAGGGTCCCAGATACGCAGTATTTT. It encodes CASSLEASRVPDTQYF.

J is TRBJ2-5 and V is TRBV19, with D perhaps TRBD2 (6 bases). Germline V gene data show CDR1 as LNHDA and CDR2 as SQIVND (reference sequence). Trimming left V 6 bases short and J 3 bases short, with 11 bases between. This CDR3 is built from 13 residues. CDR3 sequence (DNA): TGTGCCAGTAGAGGACCGGGGGAAGAGACCCAGTACTTC. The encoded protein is CASRGPGEETQYF.

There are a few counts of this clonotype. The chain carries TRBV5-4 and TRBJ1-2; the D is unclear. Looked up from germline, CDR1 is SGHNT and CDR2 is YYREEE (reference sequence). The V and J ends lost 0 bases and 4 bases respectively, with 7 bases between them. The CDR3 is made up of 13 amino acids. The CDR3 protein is CASSLVRSYGYTF. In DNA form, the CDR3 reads TGTGCCAGCAGCTTGGTCAGAAGCTATGGCTACACCTTC.

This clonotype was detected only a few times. The CDR3 region has the DNA TGTGCCAGCAGCTGGGAAGGGGGGGACACCGGGGAGCTGTTTTTT. Translating gives CASSWEGGDTGELFF. The gene calls are TRBV11-2 and TRBJ2-2, with D tentatively TRBD2 (7 bases). V lost 4 bases, J lost 3 bases, and 12 bases lay in between. The germline V gene encodes CDR1 SGHAT and CDR2 FQNNGV. The length of the CDR3 is 15 residues.

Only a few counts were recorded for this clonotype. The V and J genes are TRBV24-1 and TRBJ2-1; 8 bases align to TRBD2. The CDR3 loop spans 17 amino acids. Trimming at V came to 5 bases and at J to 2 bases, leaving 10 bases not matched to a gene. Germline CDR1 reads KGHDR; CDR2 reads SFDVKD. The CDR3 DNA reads TGTGCCACCAGTGGCCGGGAGGGCAGTTTTACCTACAATGAGCAGTTCTTC. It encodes CATSGREGSFTYNEQFF.

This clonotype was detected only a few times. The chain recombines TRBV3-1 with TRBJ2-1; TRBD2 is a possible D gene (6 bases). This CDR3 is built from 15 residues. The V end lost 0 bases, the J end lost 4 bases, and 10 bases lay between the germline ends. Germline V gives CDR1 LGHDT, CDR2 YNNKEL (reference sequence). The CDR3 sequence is CASSQDGSWYNEQFF. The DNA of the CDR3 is TGTGCCAGCAGCCAAGACGGGAGTTGGTACAATGAGCAGTTCTTC.

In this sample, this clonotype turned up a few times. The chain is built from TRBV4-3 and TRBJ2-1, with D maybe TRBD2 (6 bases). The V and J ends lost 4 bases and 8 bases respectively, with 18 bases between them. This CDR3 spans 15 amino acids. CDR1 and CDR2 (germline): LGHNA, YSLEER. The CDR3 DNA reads TGCGCCAGCAGCCCCGACGGGAGAGGTCTCGATGAGCAGTTCTTC. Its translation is CASSPDGRGLDEQFF.